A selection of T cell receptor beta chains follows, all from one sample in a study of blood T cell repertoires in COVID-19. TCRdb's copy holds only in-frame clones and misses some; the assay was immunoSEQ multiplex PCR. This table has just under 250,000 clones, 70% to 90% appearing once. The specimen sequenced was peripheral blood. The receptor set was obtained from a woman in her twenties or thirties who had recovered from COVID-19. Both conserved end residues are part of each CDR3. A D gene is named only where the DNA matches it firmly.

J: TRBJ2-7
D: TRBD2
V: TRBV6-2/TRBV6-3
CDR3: CASSSSGGRYEQYF

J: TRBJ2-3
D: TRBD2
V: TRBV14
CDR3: CASSTWTSGNTDTQYF

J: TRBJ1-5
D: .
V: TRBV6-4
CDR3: CACRDGGNQPQHF

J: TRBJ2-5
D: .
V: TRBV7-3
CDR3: CASSLTAGAETQYF

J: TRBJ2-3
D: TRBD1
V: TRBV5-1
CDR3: CASSSFSGTENTDTQYF

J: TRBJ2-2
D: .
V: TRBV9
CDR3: CASSVEGVIGELFF

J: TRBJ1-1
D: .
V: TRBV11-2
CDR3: CASSLIGGTEAFF

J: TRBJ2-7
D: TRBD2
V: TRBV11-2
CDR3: CASSESLAGAYEQYF

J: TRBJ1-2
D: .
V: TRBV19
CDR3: CASSMWAGDMGYTF

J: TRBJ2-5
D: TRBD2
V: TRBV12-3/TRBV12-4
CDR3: CASSWGGVETQYF

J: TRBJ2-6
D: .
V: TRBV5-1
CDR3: CASSSAGTGVSGANVLTF

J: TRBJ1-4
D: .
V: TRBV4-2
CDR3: CASSHYRSTNEKLFF